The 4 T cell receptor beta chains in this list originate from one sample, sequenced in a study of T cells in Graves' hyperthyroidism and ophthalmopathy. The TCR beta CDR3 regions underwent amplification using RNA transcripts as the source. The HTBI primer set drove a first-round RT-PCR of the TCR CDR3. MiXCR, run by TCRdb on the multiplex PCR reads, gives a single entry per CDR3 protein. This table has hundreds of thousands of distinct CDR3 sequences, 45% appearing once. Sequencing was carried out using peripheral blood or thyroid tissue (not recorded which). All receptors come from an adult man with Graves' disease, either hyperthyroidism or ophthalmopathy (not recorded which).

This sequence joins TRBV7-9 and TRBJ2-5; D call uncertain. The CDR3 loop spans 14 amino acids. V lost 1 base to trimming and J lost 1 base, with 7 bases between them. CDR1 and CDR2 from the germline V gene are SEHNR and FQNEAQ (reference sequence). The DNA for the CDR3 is TGTGCCAGCAGCTTAGAGGTCACCCAAGAGACCCAGTACTTC. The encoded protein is CASSLEVTQETQYF.

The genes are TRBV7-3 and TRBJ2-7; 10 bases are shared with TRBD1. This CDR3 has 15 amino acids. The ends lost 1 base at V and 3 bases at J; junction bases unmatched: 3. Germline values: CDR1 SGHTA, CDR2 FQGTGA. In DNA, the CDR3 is TGTGCCAGCAGCTTAAGAGGACAGGGGGGCTACGAGCAGTACTTC. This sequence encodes CASSLRGQGGYEQYF.

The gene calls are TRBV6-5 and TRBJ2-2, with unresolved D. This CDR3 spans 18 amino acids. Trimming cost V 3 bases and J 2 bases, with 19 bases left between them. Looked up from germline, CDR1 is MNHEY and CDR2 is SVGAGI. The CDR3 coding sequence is TGTGCCAGCAGTTATTCCCCTCCCAGCACTCTCAACACCGGGGAGCTGTTTTTT. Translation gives CASSYSPPSTLNTGELFF.

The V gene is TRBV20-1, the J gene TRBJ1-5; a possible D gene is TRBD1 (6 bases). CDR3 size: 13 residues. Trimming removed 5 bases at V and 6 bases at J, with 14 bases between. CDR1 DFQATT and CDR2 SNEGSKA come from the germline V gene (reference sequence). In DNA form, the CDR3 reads TGCAGTGCTCAACAGGGTTCAGGTCAGCCCCAGCATTTT. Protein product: CSAQQGSGQPQHF.